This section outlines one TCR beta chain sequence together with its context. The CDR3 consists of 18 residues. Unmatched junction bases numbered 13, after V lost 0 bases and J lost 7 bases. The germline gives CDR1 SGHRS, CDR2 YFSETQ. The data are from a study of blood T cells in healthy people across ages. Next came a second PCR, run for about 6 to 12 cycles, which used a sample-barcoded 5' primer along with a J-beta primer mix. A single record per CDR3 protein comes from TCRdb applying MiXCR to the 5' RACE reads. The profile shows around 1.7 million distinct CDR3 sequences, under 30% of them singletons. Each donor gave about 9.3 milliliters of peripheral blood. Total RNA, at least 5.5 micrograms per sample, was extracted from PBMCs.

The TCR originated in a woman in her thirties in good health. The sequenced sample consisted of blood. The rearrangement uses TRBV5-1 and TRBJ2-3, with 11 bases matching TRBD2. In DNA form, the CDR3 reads TGCGCCAGCAGCTTGGGGACTAGCGGGCCCCCTGGGTCAAATACGCAGTATTTT. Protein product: CASSLGTSGPPGSNTQYF.